The clone carrying this T cell receptor (beta chain) was counted only a few times. No antigen is known for it. The data belong to a study of T-cell memory formation after mild COVID-19. Study-level findings and limits: Clones that contracted clustered mainly in CM and EM if CD4+ and in EMRA if CD8+. There was a balanced CD4/CD8 profile in clones contracting day 15 to 85, and later expanders leaned CD4+.

Libraries for TCRalpha and TCRbeta carried sample barcodes and unique molecular identifiers via 5'RACE. MiXCR, run by TCRdb on the 5' RACE reads, gives a single entry per CDR3 protein. The sample has about 560,000 distinct CDR3 sequences, under 20% seen once; the top ten hold about 11%. In germline, CDR1 is SGHVS, CDR2 FQNEAQ. The J segment lost 4 bases and the V segment lost 1 base, leaving 8 bases of the junction unmatched. This CDR3 has 18 residues. This rearrangement joins TRBV7-8 to TRBJ1-5; 12 positions agree with TRBD1. This clonotype originated in an adult woman who had mild COVID-19 (a few samples of this study predate the infection). Cell type and time point are not known. Sequences were obtained from PBMCs or a T cell subset sorted from them (not recorded which). The CDR3 protein is CASSLDRGTGGGNQPQHF. The CDR3 DNA reads as TGTGCCAGCAGCTTAGATCGCGGGACAGGGGGCGGGAATCAGCCCCAGCATTTT.